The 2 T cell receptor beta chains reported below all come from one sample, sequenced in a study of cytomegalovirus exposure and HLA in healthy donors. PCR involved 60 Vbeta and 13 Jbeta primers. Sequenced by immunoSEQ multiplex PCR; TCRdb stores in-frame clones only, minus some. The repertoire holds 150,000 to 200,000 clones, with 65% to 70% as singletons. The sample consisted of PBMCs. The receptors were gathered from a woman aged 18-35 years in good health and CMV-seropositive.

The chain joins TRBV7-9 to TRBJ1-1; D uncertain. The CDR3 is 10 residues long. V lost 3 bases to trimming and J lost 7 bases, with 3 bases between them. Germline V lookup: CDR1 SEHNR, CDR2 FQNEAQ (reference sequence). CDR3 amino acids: CASSLYEAFF. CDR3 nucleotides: TGTGCCAGCAGCTTGTATGAAGCTTTCTTT.

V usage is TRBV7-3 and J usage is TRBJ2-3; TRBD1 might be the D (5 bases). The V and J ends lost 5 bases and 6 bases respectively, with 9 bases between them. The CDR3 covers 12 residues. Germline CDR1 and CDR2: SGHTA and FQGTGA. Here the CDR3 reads CASSHGADTQYF. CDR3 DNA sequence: TGTGCCAGCAGCCATGGGGCGGATACGCAGTATTTT.